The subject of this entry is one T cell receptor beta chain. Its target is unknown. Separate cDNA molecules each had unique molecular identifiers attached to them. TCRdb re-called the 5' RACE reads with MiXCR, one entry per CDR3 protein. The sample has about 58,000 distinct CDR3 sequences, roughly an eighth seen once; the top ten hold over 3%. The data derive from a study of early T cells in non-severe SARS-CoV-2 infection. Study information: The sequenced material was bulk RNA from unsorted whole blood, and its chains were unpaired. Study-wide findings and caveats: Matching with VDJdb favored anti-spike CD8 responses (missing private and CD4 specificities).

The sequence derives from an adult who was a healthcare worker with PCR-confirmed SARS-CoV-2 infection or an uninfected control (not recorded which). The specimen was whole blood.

CDR3 bases: TGTGCCAGCAGTCCCTCACAGCCGGGCACTGAAGCTTTCTTT. Protein sequence: CASSPSQPGTEAFF. V usage is TRBV28 and J usage is TRBJ1-1; no definite D call. The CDR3 totals 14 residues. Germline V gene sequence: CDR1 MDHEN, CDR2 SYDVKM. Deletions cut 5 bases from V and 4 bases from J, with 14 bases between.